The next 7 T cell receptor beta chains were all read from a single sample in a study of identical twins. MiXCR was run by TCRdb on the 5' RACE reads, yielding one entry per CDR3 protein. Of 400,000 to 600,000 distinct CDR3 sequences in the sample, about a fifth are singletons; the top ten hold roughly 0.5%. This sample was shared with a second study, whose subject was yellow fever vaccine responses in identical twins.

The sequenced sample was CD4+ T cells sorted from blood. These receptors all come from a woman younger than 30 in good health.

This clonotype has only a few counts. The V and J genes are TRBV20-1 and TRBJ2-7; 14 bases line up with TRBD2. Germline V lookup: CDR1 DFQATT, CDR2 SNEGSKA (reference sequence). There are 15 residues in the CDR3. V lost 5 bases to trimming and J lost 9 bases; unmatched junction nucleotides: 12. For the CDR3, the DNA is TGCAGTGCTCCGGTCCCGGGACTAGCGGGAGAGGGGCAGTACTTC. Translated, it gives CSAPVPGLAGEGQYF.

The V call is TRBV12-3 or TRBV12-4, the J call TRBJ1-1; 8 nucleotides align to TRBD1. The V segment lost 2 bases and the J segment 4 bases; nucleotides outside the gene matches: 6. The CDR3 has 15 amino acids. The CDR3 sequence: CASSLTPGGVTEAFF. The CDR3 DNA is TGTGCCAGCAGTTTAACCCCAGGGGGCGTCACTGAAGCTTTCTTT.

The V gene is TRBV5-1, the J gene TRBJ2-2; weak D call: TRBD1 (6 bases). The germline CDR1 and CDR2 sequences are SGHRS and YFSETQ. The CDR3 has 15 residues. V dropped 0 bases and J dropped 7 bases, with 13 bases sitting between them. CDR3 coding DNA: TGCGCCAGCAGCTTGGCCAGGGGAGAACGCGGGGAGCTGTTTTTT. Its translation: CASSLARGERGELFF.

This clonotype was counted between two and nine times. The rearrangement uses TRBV20-1 and TRBJ1-4; D is perhaps TRBD1 (5 bases). Looked up from germline, CDR1 is DFQATT and CDR2 is SNEGSKA (reference sequence). The CDR3 has 12 amino acids. The ends were cut back, 5 bases at V and 7 bases at J, with 11 bases in the middle. The CDR3 spells CSASQGSEKLFF. For the CDR3, the DNA is TGCAGTGCTTCCCAGGGTTCTGAAAAACTGTTTTTT.

V and J are TRBV11-1 and TRBJ2-1, with D unresolved. Trimming removed 3 bases from V and 4 bases from J, with 10 bases in between. The CDR3 has 14 residues. In germline, CDR1 is SGHAT, CDR2 FQDESV (reference sequence). CDR3 amino acids: CASSLAALYNEQFF. CDR3 nucleotide sequence: TGTGCCAGCAGCTTGGCGGCCCTTTACAATGAGCAGTTCTTC.

The chain joins TRBV4-2 to TRBJ2-1; 12 nucleotides line up with TRBD2. Trimming cost V 0 bases and J 12 bases; bases outside gene matches: 6. The germline CDR1 and CDR2 sequences are LGHNA and YNFKEQ. This CDR3 spans 15 amino acids. CDR3 bases: TGTGCCAGCAGCCAAGATTCTAGCGGGAGGGCCTCGCAGTTCTTC. Amino acid sequence: CASSQDSSGRASQFF.

This clonotype has a handful of counts. V is TRBV3-1 and J is TRBJ2-3, with 13 nucleotides matching TRBD2. CDR3 length: 16 residues. Germline values: CDR1 LGHDT, CDR2 YNNKEL (reference sequence). The junction had 9 bases not matched to a gene; V was cut back by 5 bases and J by 7 bases. The CDR3 bases are TGTGCCAGCAGCTCCACACTAGCGGGGGGGAGGAATACGCAGTATTTT. Protein sequence: CASSSTLAGGRNTQYF.